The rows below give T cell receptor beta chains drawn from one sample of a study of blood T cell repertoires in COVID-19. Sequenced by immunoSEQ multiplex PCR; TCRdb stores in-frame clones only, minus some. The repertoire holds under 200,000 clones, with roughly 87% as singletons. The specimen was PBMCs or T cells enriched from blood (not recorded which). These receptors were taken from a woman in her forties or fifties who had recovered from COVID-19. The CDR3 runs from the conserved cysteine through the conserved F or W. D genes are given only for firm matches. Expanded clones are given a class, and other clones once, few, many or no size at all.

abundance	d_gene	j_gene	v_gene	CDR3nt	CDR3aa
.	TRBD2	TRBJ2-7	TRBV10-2	TGCGCCAGCAGTGAGTCGACGGGACTAGACTACGAGCAGTACTTC	CASSESTGLDYEQYF
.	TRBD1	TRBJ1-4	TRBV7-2	TGTGCCAGCAGCTTACAGGGGGCAGAAGGTGAAAAACTGTTTTTT	CASSLQGAEGEKLFF
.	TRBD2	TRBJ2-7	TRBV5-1	TGCGCCAGCAGCACGTCTAGCGGGGGTACCTACGAGCAGTACTTC	CASSTSSGGTYEQYF
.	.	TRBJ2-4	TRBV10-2	TGCGCCAGCTGGGATGAGGGCAAAAACATTCAGTACTTC	CASWDEGKNIQYF
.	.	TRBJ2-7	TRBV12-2	TGTGCAAGTCGCCGATGGCGTAACAGGACCTACGAGCAGTACTTC	CASRRWRNRTYEQYF
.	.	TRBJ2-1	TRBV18	TGTGCCAGCTCACCACTACTAGCAGCCTACAATGGGCAGTTCTTC	CASSPLLAAYNGQFF
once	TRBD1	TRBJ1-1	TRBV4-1	TGCGCCAGCAGCCAACAAGACAGGGAGAACACTGAAGCTTTCTTT	CASSQQDRENTEAFF
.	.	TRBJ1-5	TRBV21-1	TGTGCCAGCAGCTTCAATGGTCCCCGAGCTACTAAGGAGACCTCAGGGTGCAATCAGCCCCAGCATTTT	CASSFNGPRATKETSGCNQPQHF
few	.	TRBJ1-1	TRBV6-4	TGTGCCAGCAGTTTAGGAGCGAACACTGAAGCTTTCTTT	CASSLGANTEAFF
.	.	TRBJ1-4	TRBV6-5	TGTGCCAGCAGTAGTACAGCTGCAACTAATGAAAAACTGTTTTTT	CASSSTAATNEKLFF